This T cell receptor (beta chain) was sequenced in a study of neoadjuvant anti-PD-1 for oral cavity cancer. About the research overall: Nivolumab at 3 mg/kg was mostly given biweekly, three to four doses, pre-surgery. Patients without progression received a fourth nivolumab dose around day 43, then surgical resection on days 50-56.

Germline V lookup: CDR1 SNHLY, CDR2 FYNNEI. V lost 3 bases and J 5 bases, leaving 11 bases between the germline ends. The CDR3 loop spans 13 amino acids. Two replicates per tumor sample, mostly from around 4.8 ug of genomic DNA. Sequencing was performed with immunoSEQ multiplex PCR; in TCRdb, only in-frame clones are kept and a portion is missing. The sample includes tens of thousands of clones, around a quarter of them seen just once. General study findings and limits: TCR analyses covered only a few patients per response group.

This clone was observed a few times. Its specificity is unknown. Time point described: after neoadjuvant nivolumab, at surgical resection. This chain connects TRBV2 to TRBJ2-7, with D unresolved. The receptor was derived from a person between 40 and 85 years old with oral cavity squamous cell carcinoma. The source was tumor tissue, collected after nivolumab (anti-PD-1) treatment. The CDR3 loop reads CASSENFDDEQYF. DNA of the CDR3: TGTGCCAGCAGTGAGAACTTCGACGACGAGCAGTACTTC. Looking up the rest from reference TRBV2 and TRBJ2-7 gives the full variable domain: EPEVTQTPSHQVTQMGQEVILRCVPISNHLYFYWYRQILGQKVEFLVSFYNNEISEKSEIFDDQFSVERPDGSNFTLKIRSTKLEDSAMYFCASSENFDDEQYFGPGTRLTVT.